The 21 T cell receptor beta chains given below trace back to one sample, sequenced in a study of blood T cell repertoires in COVID-19. Libraries were prepared by immunoSEQ multiplex PCR; TCRdb keeps only in-frame clonotypes and omits some of them. Here the sample spans roughly 500,000 clones, roughly 88% being singletons. Sequencing used PBMCs or T cells enriched from blood (not recorded which). The receptors here all came from a woman aged 40 to 50 who had recovered from COVID-19.

The chain links TRBV6-2 or TRBV6-3 to TRBJ1-2; D unresolved. This CDR3 comprises 13 residues. Germline V CDR1 and CDR2: MNHEY, SVGEGT. Trimming cost V 2 bases and J 6 bases, with 10 bases left between them. The CDR3 nucleotides are TGTGCCAGCAGTTACGGTCAGAATAATGGCTACACCTTC. Translating gives CASSYGQNNGYTF.

The chain couples TRBV5-6 to TRBJ2-2, with 9 bases aligning to TRBD2. Germline V gene lookup returns CDR1 SGHDT and CDR2 YYEEEE. The CDR3 extends over 15 amino acids. Unmatched junction bases numbered 5, after V lost 2 bases and J lost 6 bases. CDR3 nucleotides: TGTGCCAGCAGCTTTAGCGGGAGAGGGGCCGGGGAGCTGTTTTTT. This translates into CASSFSGRGAGELFF.

The genes are TRBV5-1 and TRBJ1-2; D might be TRBD1 (6 bases). In germline, CDR1 is SGHRS, CDR2 YFSETQ. V lost 6 bases, J lost 2 bases, and 14 bases lay in between. The CDR3 contains 14 residues. The CDR3 nucleotides are TGCGCCAGCACCATGGACAGCCAAAACTATGGCTACACCTTC. Encoded protein: CASTMDSQNYGYTF.

This clone was detected only once. The rearrangement uses TRBV7-9 and TRBJ2-1; 7 bases are shared with TRBD2. J was trimmed by 6 bases and V by 3 bases; bases with no gene match: 5. Germline V gives CDR1 SEHNR, CDR2 FQNEAQ (reference sequence). This CDR3 region has 14 residues. The CDR3 DNA sequence: TGTGCCAGCAGCTTCGGACTAGGGGCCAATGAGCAGTTCTTC. It specifies CASSFGLGANEQFF. The full variable domain, rest sourced from reference TRBV7-9 and TRBJ2-1, is DTGVSQNPRHKITKRGQNVTFRCDPISEHNRLYWYRQTLGQGPEFLTYFQNEAQLEKSRLLSDRFSAERPKGSFSTLEIQRTEQGDSAMYLCASSFGLGANEQFFGPGTRLTVL.

The chain carries TRBV23-1 and TRBJ2-7; D remains unclear. TRBV23-1 is marked as an open reading frame, function uncertain. The CDR3 extends over 15 amino acids. V lost 8 bases, J lost 2 bases, and 19 bases lay in between. The CDR3 DNA reads as TGCGCCAGCCAAGACTCCCCTTGGCCAGCCTACGAGCAGTACTTC. Its protein is CASQDSPWPAYEQYF.

The chain links TRBV9 to TRBJ1-1; no clear D. V lost 3 bases, J lost 7 bases, and 13 bases lay in between. Germline loops: CDR1 SGDLS, CDR2 YYNGEE. The CDR3 runs to 13 residues. The CDR3, as DNA: TGTGCCAGCAGCGCACCGGTAGCAGATGAAGCTTTCTTT. It translates to CASSAPVADEAFF.

This chain connects TRBV13 to TRBJ2-1, with TRBD2 matching 9 bases. V lost 5 bases and J lost 0; bases outside the gene matches: 20. The CDR3 has 21 amino acids. The germline gives CDR1 PRHDT, CDR2 FYEKMQ (reference sequence). The CDR3 bases are TGTGCCAGCAGCGACAGACTAGCGGACCCTACTATAATTAGCTCCTACAATGAGCAGTTCTTC. This codes for CASSDRLADPTIISSYNEQFF. The full variable domain, completed using reference TRBV13 and TRBJ2-1, is AAGVIQSPRHLIKEKRETATLKCYPIPRHDTVYWYQQGPGQDPQFLISFYEKMQSDKGSIPDRFSAQQFSDYHSELNMSSLELGDSALYFCASSDRLADPTIISSYNEQFFGPGTRLTVL.

This clone showed up just once. V is TRBV3-1 (or the pseudogene TRBV3-2) and J is TRBJ2-7; 7 nucleotides align to TRBD2. Germline CDR1 is LGHDT and CDR2 is YNNKEL (reference sequence). Trimming took 4 bases from V and 2 from J; bases not matched to a gene: 8. The CDR3 contains 15 residues. This CDR3 reads CASSLVSGKPYEQYF. DNA for the CDR3: TGTGCCAGCAGCCTCGTCAGCGGGAAGCCCTACGAGCAGTACTTC.

This clone appeared once. V is TRBV9 and J is TRBJ1-3; D perhaps matches TRBD1 (6 bases). The CDR3 totals 14 residues. Trimming removed 3 bases at V and 0 bases at J, with 7 bases between. Looked up from germline, CDR1 is SGDLS and CDR2 is YYNGEE. The CDR3, as DNA: TGTGCCAGCAGCGCGGGACACTCTGGAAACACCATATATTTT. Translation: CASSAGHSGNTIYF.

This clone was seen only once. The rearrangement links TRBV5-1 to TRBJ1-4; 8 positions match TRBD1. The J segment lost 5 bases and the V segment lost 4 bases, leaving 7 bases of the junction unmatched. CDR1 is SGHRS and CDR2 is YFSETQ in the germline V gene. CDR3 size: 15 residues. The CDR3 region is CASSRNQGANEKLFF. The CDR3 DNA is TGCGCCAGCAGCCGCAACCAGGGGGCGAATGAAAAACTGTTTTTT.

The gene calls are TRBV9 and TRBJ2-1; D is perhaps TRBD2 (5 bases). Trimming took off 0 bases at V and 9 bases at J, with 10 bases between the two ends. The CDR3 spans 13 residues. CDR1 SGDLS and CDR2 YYNGEE come from the germline V gene. The chain's CDR3 is CASSVGELGEQFF. The CDR3 DNA reads TGTGCCAGCAGCGTAGGGGAGCTCGGTGAGCAGTTCTTC.

The chain couples TRBV7-2 to TRBJ2-4; TRBD1 is a possible D gene (6 bases). Germline lookup yields CDR1 SGHTA and CDR2 FQGNSA. The CDR3 sequence is 13 residues long. Deletions cut 0 bases from V and 7 bases from J, with 7 bases between. In DNA form, the CDR3 reads TGTGCCAGCAGCTTAGCGGGGGCGAACATTCAGTACTTC. It specifies CASSLAGANIQYF.

CDR3 bases: TGTGCCAGCAGTTCCACAGGGTTTGGCTACACCTTC. Amino acids: CASSSTGFGYTF. The chain links TRBV27 to TRBJ1-2, with D possibly TRBD1 on 6 matching bases. The germline gives CDR1 MNHEY, CDR2 SMNVEV (reference sequence). The V and J ends lost 4 bases and 7 bases respectively, with 10 bases between them. This CDR3 is 12 amino acids long.

The chain carries TRBV5-1 and TRBJ2-2, with a tentative D call TRBD1 (6 bases). The ends were cut back, 3 bases at V and 3 bases at J, with 21 bases in the middle. In germline, CDR1 is SGHRS, CDR2 YFSETQ. The CDR3 consists of 18 residues. The CDR3 spells CASSSPTDRPWHTGELFF. The CDR3, as DNA: TGCGCCAGCAGCTCCCCGACCGACAGGCCCTGGCACACCGGGGAGCTGTTTTTT.

This clone was seen just once. The chain employs TRBV19 and TRBJ1-2; 10 positions agree with TRBD1. Looked up from germline, CDR1 is LNHDA and CDR2 is SQIVND (reference sequence). V lost 6 bases to trimming and J lost 5 bases; unmatched junction nucleotides: 6. The CDR3 loop spans 14 amino acids. This CDR3 reads CASSSRGQGYGYTF. CDR3 sequence (DNA): TGTGCCAGTAGCTCACGGGGACAGGGGTATGGCTACACCTTC.

This clone was observed a single time. The V and J genes are TRBV5-1 and TRBJ1-1; 7 positions agree with TRBD1. V lost 6 bases to trimming and J lost 5 bases; unmatched junction nucleotides: 10. The CDR3 loop spans 14 amino acids. Germline V gene lookup returns CDR1 SGHRS and CDR2 YFSETQ. CDR3 residues: CASNDQGGGTEAFF. The CDR3, as DNA: TGCGCCAGCAACGATCAAGGGGGCGGGACTGAAGCTTTCTTT.

This sequence joins TRBV3-1 (or the pseudogene TRBV3-2) and TRBJ1-4, with D uncertain. V lost 0 bases and J 0 bases, leaving 11 bases between the germline ends. CDR1 and CDR2 from the germline V gene are LGHDT and YNNKEL (reference sequence). The CDR3 loop spans 17 amino acids. As DNA, the CDR3 is TGTGCCAGCAGCCAAGAGTCAGGCCGTGCAACTAATGAAAAACTGTTTTTT. This codes for CASSQESGRATNEKLFF.

V is TRBV21-1 and J is TRBJ2-3; TRBD1, as called in the table, went unchecked against the DNA. TRBV21-1 is reported as a pseudogene. The CDR3 spans 11 residues. Here the CDR3 reads CATPAPTTQYF. CDR3 nucleotides: TGTGCCACCCCGGCCCCCACGACACAGTATTTT.

The chain has TRBV30 and TRBJ2-1, with TRBD2 matching over 8 bases. The ends lost 2 bases at V and 6 bases at J; junction bases unmatched: 3. There are 13 residues in the CDR3. Per germline, CDR1 GTSNPN and CDR2 SVGIG (reference sequence). In DNA form, the CDR3 reads TGTGCCTGGAGTATGCGGGAGGCCAATGAGCAGTTCTTC. Amino acid sequence: CAWSMREANEQFF. The full variable domain, rest sourced from reference TRBV30 and TRBJ2-1, is SQTIHQWPATLVQPVGSPLSLECTVEGTSNPNLYWYRQAAGRGLQLLFYSVGIGQISSEVPQNLSASRPQDRQFILSSKKLLLSDSGFYLCAWSMREANEQFFGPGTRLTVL.

CDR3 loop: CASNGARGFSGANVLTF. CDR3 nucleotide sequence: TGTGCCTCCAACGGAGCACGGGGGTTCTCTGGGGCCAACGTCCTGACTTTC. The chain couples TRBV6-4 to TRBJ2-6; possibly TRBD2 for D (6 bases). This CDR3 region has 17 residues. Germline V gene data show CDR1 as MRHNA and CDR2 as SNTAGT. Trimming took off 11 bases at V and 0 bases at J, with 20 bases between the two ends.

V is TRBV19 and J is TRBJ1-2; 9 nucleotides match TRBD1. CDR1 LNHDA and CDR2 SQIVND come from the germline V gene (reference sequence). With V trimmed by 5 bases and J by 6 bases, 7 bases remained unmatched. The CDR3 is 14 amino acids. CDR3 sequence (DNA): TGTGCCAGTAGTCTCCGGGGACAGGGAAATGGCTACACCTTC. Protein sequence: CASSLRGQGNGYTF.